This TCR beta chain appears in the sequencing data of a study of OX40 agonist ivuxolimab in advanced cancers. About the research overall: Dose-escalation patients suffered from hepatocellular carcinoma, melanoma, renal cell or head and neck cancer. Study-wide findings and caveats: At 0.1 to 3.0 mg/kg and by week 6, CD4+ and CD8+ T cells in the blood had expanded clonally. Low normalized T-cell clonal expansion also characterized some of the nonresponders.

With regard to this clone: Its antigen is not identified.

Patients were ruled out by autoimmune disease history or systemic immunosuppression. The method was immunoSEQ multiplex PCR; TCRdb's version includes in-frame clones alone and lacks a portion of them. In the table there are 55,000 to 70,000 clones, 65% to 90% of which are singletons. The CDR3 runs 17 residues. CDR1 and CDR2 from the germline V gene are KGHSH and LQKENI. V shed 0 bases and J 5 bases; nucleotides not matched to a gene: 9. The sample here was CD4+ or CD8+ T cells sorted from blood, taken in a trial of the OX40 agonist ivuxolimab. This clonotype was obtained from an adult with an advanced solid tumor such as melanoma, head and neck, liver or kidney cancer. V usage is TRBV18 and J usage is TRBJ2-1, with 8 bases that match TRBD1. The CDR3 sequence is CASSPPIGTGRDNEQFF. The CDR3 bases are TGTGCCAGCTCACCACCGATCGGGACAGGTAGGGACAATGAGCAGTTCTTC.